Listed here are 20 T cell receptor beta chains from one sample, sequenced in a study of shared T cell receptors in the human thymus. Here immunoSEQ multiplex PCR was the method, and the copy in TCRdb shows in-frame clones only, minus some. Here the sample spans roughly 550,000 clones, around three quarters being singletons. Separately, the same data were catalogued under a study of human thymus T cells.

Sequencing was done on a sample of thymocytes. The source of these receptors is a boy under three years old with a congenital heart defect.

This chain connects TRBV10-1 to TRBJ2-7, with D tentatively TRBD2 (6 bases). CDR3 length equals 15 residues. CDR1 and CDR2 (germline): WNHNN, SYGVQD (reference sequence). Trimming removed 1 base from V and 2 bases from J, with 12 bases in between. DNA of the CDR3: TGCGCCAGCAGTGAGTTGCGGGTAGCGGCCTACGAGCAGTACTTC. Residues: CASSELRVAAYEQYF.

The chain is built from TRBV12-5 and TRBJ2-7; TRBD1 agrees at 8 bases. CDR3 size: 16 residues. Per germline, CDR1 LGHNT and CDR2 FRNRAP. V trimming: 6 bases; J trimming: 7 bases; junction bases outside the gene matches: 17. The CDR3 coding sequence is TGTGCTAGTGGCTATGACCTCGGACAGGGAAGGGGTGAGCAGTACTTC. The encoded protein is CASGYDLGQGRGEQYF.

The gene calls are TRBV15 and TRBJ2-1, with 12 bases fitting TRBD2. The CDR3 is 17 amino acids. Germline trimming cut 5 bases from V and 0 bases from J; bases unmatched to any gene: 5. Germline values: CDR1 LNHNV, CDR2 YYDKDF (reference sequence). CDR3 amino acids: CATSGGTSGPSYNEQFF. The CDR3 DNA reads as TGTGCCACCAGCGGGGGGACTAGCGGGCCCTCCTACAATGAGCAGTTCTTC. Together with reference TRBV15 and TRBJ2-1, the CDR3 gives the full variable domain: DAMVIQNPRYQVTQFGKPVTLSCSQTLNHNVMYWYQQKSSQAPKLLFHYYDKDFNNEADTPDNFQSRRPNTSFCFLDIRSPGLGDTAMYLCATSGGTSGPSYNEQFFGPGTRLTVL.

The chain joins TRBV21-1 to TRBJ2-1; TRBD2, the D gene given by the table, was not confirmed from the DNA. TRBV21-1 is an annotated pseudogene. The CDR3 loop spans 17 amino acids. DNA for the CDR3: TGTGCCAGCAGCAAAGTGGAGGTGACTCTACCGTACAATGAGCAGTTCTTC. This translates into CASSKVEVTLPYNEQFF.

The chain carries TRBV4-3 and TRBJ2-7; possibly TRBD2 for D (5 bases). The CDR3 is made up of 17 amino acids. Trimming cost V 0 bases and J 0 bases, with 15 bases left between them. Per germline, CDR1 LGHNA and CDR2 YSLEER. The CDR3 sequence: CASSQDYQFGVSYEQYF. CDR3 nucleotide sequence: TGCGCCAGCAGCCAAGATTACCAATTCGGGGTCTCCTACGAGCAGTACTTC.

The chain has TRBV5-1 and TRBJ1-1; 12 bases are a match to TRBD1. The germline CDR1 and CDR2 sequences are SGHRS and YFSETQ. V dropped 0 bases and J dropped 13; count of bases not matched to a gene: 7. This CDR3 region has 14 residues. The CDR3 loop is CASSLDGTGGFGFF. CDR3 DNA: TGCGCCAGCAGCTTGGATGGGACAGGGGGCTTCGGTTTCTTT.

The genes are TRBV6-5 and TRBJ2-2; TRBD2 is a possible D gene (6 bases). The CDR3 length is 15 residues. Germline CDR1 MNHEY, CDR2 SVGAGI. The V and J ends lost 5 bases and 4 bases respectively, with 14 bases between them. The CDR3 sequence is CASSGGRSITGELFF. The CDR3 DNA reads TGTGCCAGCAGTGGAGGGAGGTCGATCACCGGGGAGCTGTTTTTT.

The J gene is TRBJ1-1, the V gene TRBV19, with D tentatively TRBD1 (6 bases). Germline V gene data show CDR1 as LNHDA and CDR2 as SQIVND (reference sequence). This CDR3 region has 14 residues. V was cut by 6 bases and J by 6 bases, with 17 bases left in between. The CDR3 loop is CASRSEGGVAEAFF. In DNA, the CDR3 is TGTGCCAGTAGAAGCGAGGGGGGGGTAGCTGAAGCTTTCTTT.

The gene calls are TRBV20-1 and TRBJ2-7; 8 bases align to TRBD1. The CDR3 covers 11 residues. CDR1 is DFQATT, CDR2 SNEGSKA, per germline (reference sequence). V dropped 5 bases and J dropped 9; count of bases not matched to a gene: 6. This CDR3 is CSARQGSGQYF. DNA for the CDR3: TGCAGTGCTCGACAGGGGAGTGGGCAGTACTTC.

This clone was seen only a few times. CDR3 loop: CASRRQVGVDIQYF. The DNA of the CDR3 is TGCGCCAGCAGAAGACAGGTTGGGGTTGACATTCAGTACTTC. The chain employs TRBV4-1 and TRBJ2-4; D might be TRBD1 (6 bases). The CDR3 runs to 14 residues. Germline V gene data show CDR1 as MGHRA and CDR2 as YSYEKL. The V end was cut by 6 bases, the J end by 8 bases, with 17 bases between.

This chain joins TRBV2 and TRBJ2-2; TRBD1 matches 9 bases. The CDR3 length is 17 residues. Germline-derived CDR1 and CDR2 are SNHLY and FYNNEI. V trimming: 6 bases; J trimming: 3 bases; junction bases outside the gene matches: 11. CDR3: CASRAKSGTGHTGELFF. The CDR3, as DNA: TGTGCCAGCAGGGCTAAGTCAGGGACAGGGCACACCGGGGAGCTGTTTTTT. The variable domain in full, completed from reference TRBV2 and TRBJ2-2, reads EPEVTQTPSHQVTQMGQEVILRCVPISNHLYFYWYRQILGQKVEFLVSFYNNEISEKSEIFDDQFSVERPDGSNFTLKIRSTKLEDSAMYFCASRAKSGTGHTGELFFGEGSRLTVL.

The chain uses TRBV6-6 and TRBJ2-7; tentatively, D is TRBD2 (5 bases). Germline V gene sequence: CDR1 MNHNY, CDR2 SVGAGI (reference sequence). V was trimmed by 9 bases and J by 12 bases, leaving 15 bases between them. CDR3 length: 10 residues. Here the CDR3 DNA reads TGTGCCAGTTCCCACCCCGGAGGGTACTTC. This translates into CASSHPGGYF.

CDR3 in amino acids: CASSQGTVGSHYEQYF. In nucleotides, the CDR3 is TGCGCCAGCAGCCAAGGCACTGTGGGCAGTCACTACGAGCAGTACTTC. V is TRBV4-3 and J is TRBJ2-7; D gene unclear. V lost 1 base to trimming and J lost 3 bases, with 16 bases between them. The germline V gene encodes CDR1 LGHNA and CDR2 YSLEER. There are 16 residues in the CDR3.

The rearrangement joins TRBV30 to TRBJ2-1, with 9 bases that match TRBD2. V shed 4 bases, J shed 7 bases, and the junction held 2 bases outside the gene matches. CDR1 and CDR2 (germline): GTSNPN, SVGIG (reference sequence). The CDR3 extends over 12 amino acids. As DNA, the CDR3 is TGTGCCTGGATGGGACTAGCAAATGAGCAGTTCTTC. Protein: CAWMGLANEQFF.

This sequence joins TRBV27 and TRBJ2-7; a possible D gene is TRBD1 (5 bases). Trimming removed 0 bases at V and 5 bases at J, with 11 bases between. The CDR3 has 14 amino acids. CDR1 and CDR2 from the germline V gene are MNHEY and SMNVEV (reference sequence). This CDR3 is CASSLSGAPDEQYF. DNA for the CDR3: TGTGCCAGCAGTTTATCTGGGGCGCCCGACGAGCAGTACTTC.

This sequence joins TRBV6-5 and TRBJ2-3; tentatively, D is TRBD2 (6 bases). The CDR3 has 12 amino acids. Germline V CDR1 and CDR2: MNHEY, SVGAGI. Trimming stripped 8 bases from V and 4 bases from J, with 10 bases between. The CDR3 loop is CASGRPPDTQYF. Here the CDR3 DNA reads TGTGCCAGCGGGAGGCCTCCAGATACGCAGTATTTT.

The DNA of the CDR3 is TGTGCCACCATACTCCGGGACAGGGTGTACGAGCAGTACTTC. Amino acid sequence: CATILRDRVYEQYF. The genes are TRBV28 and TRBJ2-7, with TRBD1 matching 9 bases. The CDR3 is made up of 14 amino acids. With V trimmed by 10 bases and J by 4 bases, 11 bases remained unmatched. Germline CDR1 and CDR2: MDHEN and SYDVKM.

With regard to this clone: A read error may produce the germline difference seen at one junction end. V usage is TRBV7-7 and J usage is TRBJ2-1; 10 nucleotides line up with TRBD2. The germline V gene encodes CDR1 SSHAT and CDR2 FNYEAQ (reference sequence). This CDR3 region has 15 residues. CDR3 nucleotide sequence: TGTGCTAGCAGCCTTAGCGGGGGGCCGTCGGATGAGCAGTTCTTC. Translation gives CASSLSGGPSDEQFF.

This chain's CDR3 is CASSFRGHRNQPQHF. CDR3 DNA sequence: TGTGCCAGCAGTTTCCGCGGGCATCGCAATCAGCCCCAGCATTTT. This chain connects TRBV27 to TRBJ1-5; D is unclear. The CDR3 spans 15 residues. The V gene lost 3 bases and the J gene lost 2 bases, with 11 bases spanning the gap. Germline V gene data show CDR1 as MNHEY and CDR2 as SMNVEV (reference sequence).

The chain couples TRBV5-1 to TRBJ1-1; D possibly corresponds to TRBD1 (5 bases). There are 14 residues in the CDR3. Per the germline V gene, CDR1 is SGHRS and CDR2 is YFSETQ. Trimming stripped 3 bases from V and 5 bases from J, with 14 bases between. The CDR3 loop is CASSSDRRGTEAFF. For the CDR3, the DNA is TGCGCCAGCAGCTCCGACCGTCGGGGGACTGAAGCTTTCTTT.